This record looks at one T cell receptor beta chain sequence and its context. This sample was taken from a study of blood T cell repertoires in COVID-19. Study summary: Samples taken during acute and convalescent COVID-19 were collected in the United States, Italy and Spain. PBMCs, B-cell-depleted T cells, or T cells provided the cDNA or gDNA that made up the material.

As processed by the authors: Estimates of nucleated cell counts were drawn from the amplification of reference gene primers. Method: immunoSEQ multiplex PCR; TCRdb's copy keeps in-frame clones and lacks some. The V and J calls and the clone size are those of that table, but D and trimming were determined from the DNA. The sample consists of fewer than 200,000 clones, 65% to 90% of them appearing once. This clonotype originated in a human donor in a cohort sampled during active COVID-19. The sequenced sample was peripheral blood.

CDR3 region: CASSLDQGGNSPLHF. The CDR3 DNA sequence: TGTGCCAGCAGCTTAGACCAGGGGGGTAATTCACCCCTCCACTTT. V gene TRBV7-2 combines with J gene TRBJ1-6; 7 bases align to TRBD1. Germline CDR1 and CDR2: SGHTA and FQGNSA. The CDR3 is 15 residues long. Trimming at V came to 1 base and at J to 6 bases, leaving 3 bases not matched to a gene. The complete variable domain, with remaining parts taken from reference TRBV7-2 and TRBJ1-6, reads GAGVSQSPSNKVTEKGKDVELRCDPISGHTALYWYRQSLGQGLEFLIYFQGNSAPDKSGLPSDRFSAERTGGSVSTLTIQRTQQEDSAVYLCASSLDQGGNSPLHFGNGTRLTVT.